This entry features one T cell receptor beta chain sequence. Original data processing: The authors estimated nucleated cell counts from reference gene primer amplification. Only in-frame clones appear in the TCRdb table, and some are missing; sequencing was by immunoSEQ multiplex PCR. V and J calls and clone size are as listed in that table; D and trimming were resolved from the DNA. The sample has roughly 110,000 clones; about 88% are singletons. These data originate in a study of blood T cell repertoires in COVID-19. On the study more broadly: Sites in the United States, Italy and Spain provided acute and convalescent COVID-19 samples. PBMCs, B-cell-depleted T cells, or T cells provided the cDNA or gDNA that made up the material.

The CDR3 totals 13 residues. CDR1 SGHTA and CDR2 FQGNSA come from the germline V gene. Deletions cut 8 bases from V and 4 bases from J, with 14 bases between. The chain combines TRBV7-2 with TRBJ1-2; a weak D match, TRBD1 (5 bases). Sequenced: peripheral blood. This TCR was sampled from a woman aged 70-85 years who had recovered from COVID-19. CDR3 protein: CASSPGNPYGYTF. As DNA, the CDR3 is TGTGCCAGCTCCCCAGGGAACCCCTATGGCTACACCTTC.